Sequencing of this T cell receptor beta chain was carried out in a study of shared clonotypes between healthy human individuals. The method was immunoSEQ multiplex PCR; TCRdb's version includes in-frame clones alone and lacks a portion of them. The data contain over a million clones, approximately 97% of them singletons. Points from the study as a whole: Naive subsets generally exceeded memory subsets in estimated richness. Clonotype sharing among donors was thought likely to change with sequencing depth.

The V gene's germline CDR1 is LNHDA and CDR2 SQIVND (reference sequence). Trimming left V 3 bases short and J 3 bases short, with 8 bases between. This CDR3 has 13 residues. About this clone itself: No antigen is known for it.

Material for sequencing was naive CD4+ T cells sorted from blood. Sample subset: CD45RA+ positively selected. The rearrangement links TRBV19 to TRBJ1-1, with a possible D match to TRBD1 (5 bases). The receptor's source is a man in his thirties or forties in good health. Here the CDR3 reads CASSIVRDTEAFF. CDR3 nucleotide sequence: TGTGCCAGTAGTATTGTCAGGGACACTGAAGCTTTCTTT.